The next 2 T cell receptor beta chains were all read from a single sample in a study of radiotherapy plus CTLA-4 blockade in lung cancer. Measured with immunoSEQ multiplex PCR; TCRdb has only the in-frame clones, and not every one. The sample lists about 60,000 clones; 77% were seen once. The material sequenced was peripheral blood, taken from a patient treated with radiotherapy plus ipilimumab. The receptors here all came from a human donor with non-small cell lung cancer who had a partial response to radiotherapy plus ipilimumab.

This rearrangement joins TRBV7-9 to TRBJ2-5; 9 bases agree with TRBD1. The CDR3 is 18 residues long. CDR1 SEHNR and CDR2 FQNEAQ come from the germline V gene (reference sequence). V dropped 0 bases and J dropped 0; count of bases not matched to a gene: 8. The CDR3 bases are TGTGCCAGCAGCTTAGCGAGGACAGGGGATTGGTACCAAGAGACCCAGTACTTC. It codes for CASSLARTGDWYQETQYF.

This clone was found a few times. The chain employs TRBV27 and TRBJ2-3; maybe TRBD2 (6 bases). The germline V and J ends were trimmed by 0 bases and 3 bases, with 7 bases remaining between them. CDR3 length: 14 residues. Per the germline V gene, CDR1 is MNHEY and CDR2 is SMNVEV (reference sequence). This CDR3 reads CASSLSAGTDTQYF. CDR3 nucleotides: TGTGCCAGCAGTTTATCGGCGGGAACAGATACGCAGTATTTT.